One and the same sample provided the 8 T cell receptor beta chains below, sequenced in a study of blood T cell repertoires in COVID-19. TCRdb's table, derived via immunoSEQ multiplex PCR, lists solely in-frame clones and lacks some. The sample consists of some 200,000 clones, 80% to 90% of them appearing once. Sequenced material: peripheral blood. Receptors were obtained from an elderly woman with active or convalescent COVID-19.

The chain couples TRBV6-5 to TRBJ1-1, with no clear D. CDR3 length equals 13 residues. Trimming pared 7 bases from V and 4 bases from J, leaving 13 bases between. CDR1 is MNHEY, CDR2 SVGAGI, per germline. DNA for the CDR3: TGTGCCAGCACAAGAACGGGTGGCACTGAAGCTTTCTTT. Translated: CASTRTGGTEAFF.

As regards this clone: The junction departs from the called germline gene at one end, perhaps through a read error. J is TRBJ2-3 and V is TRBV7-2, with TRBD1 as a possible D gene (7 bases). Germline values: CDR1 SGHTA, CDR2 FQGNSA. The CDR3 totals 14 residues. The CDR3 is CASSLGGGADTQYF. The CDR3 DNA is TGTGCCAGCAGTTTAGGAGGGGGCGCAGATACGCAGTATTTT.

The V and J genes are TRBV5-1 and TRBJ2-1; the match to TRBD2 covers 9 bases. V shed 2 bases and J 6 bases; nucleotides not matched to a gene: 24. This CDR3 has 21 residues. CDR1 is SGHRS, CDR2 YFSETQ, per germline. The CDR3 is CASSFDPTRRGSGRPSNEQFF. CDR3 bases: TGCGCCAGCAGCTTTGATCCCACCCGGCGTGGGAGCGGGAGGCCCAGCAATGAGCAGTTCTTC.

The chain has TRBV19 and TRBJ1-5; D is possibly TRBD1 (6 bases). Germline V gene data show CDR1 as LNHDA and CDR2 as SQIVND (reference sequence). Trimming left V 4 bases short and J 4 bases short, with 11 bases between. The CDR3 is 14 residues long. The CDR3 protein is CASSTDRLNQPQHF. The CDR3, as DNA: TGTGCCAGTAGTACGGACAGATTAAATCAGCCCCAGCATTTT.

The chain couples TRBV10-3 to TRBJ2-1; TRBD2 might be the D (5 bases). Trimming removed 0 bases from V and 6 bases from J, with 12 bases in between. CDR1 and CDR2 from the germline V gene are ENHRY and SYGVKD. The CDR3 runs to 15 residues. This CDR3 is CAISESSGEPNEQFF. The CDR3 nucleotides are TGTGCCATCAGTGAGTCAAGCGGAGAGCCCAATGAGCAGTTCTTC.

This chain connects TRBV7-2 to TRBJ2-4; 7 bases line up with TRBD1. The V segment lost 3 bases and the J segment 0 bases; nucleotides outside the gene matches: 11. The germline V gene has CDR1 SGHTA and CDR2 FQGNSA. CDR3 size: 18 residues. In DNA form, the CDR3 reads TGTGCCAGCAGCTTGGGACAGTCCCTCGTAATAGCCAAAAACATTCAGTACTTC. Protein sequence: CASSLGQSLVIAKNIQYF. The full variable domain, completed using reference TRBV7-2 and TRBJ2-4, is GAGVSQSPSNKVTEKGKDVELRCDPISGHTALYWYRQSLGQGLEFLIYFQGNSAPDKSGLPSDRFSAERTGGSVSTLTIQRTQQEDSAVYLCASSLGQSLVIAKNIQYFGAGTRLSVL.

V is TRBV9 and J is TRBJ2-1; D possibly corresponds to TRBD2 (6 bases). V was shortened by 0 bases and J by 3 bases, with 10 bases between the two germline ends. Germline lookup yields CDR1 SGDLS and CDR2 YYNGEE. CDR3 length: 15 residues. The CDR3 DNA is TGTGCCAGCAGCGTAGCGAGCGGGCACTACAATGAGCAGTTCTTC. It specifies CASSVASGHYNEQFF.

V and J are TRBV29-1 and TRBJ1-1, with D maybe TRBD1 (6 bases). The CDR3 consists of 14 residues. Trimming removed 5 bases from V and 5 bases from J, with 18 bases in between. The germline V gene has CDR1 SQVTM and CDR2 ANQGSEA. The CDR3 region is CSVNEQGARTEAFF. The CDR3 nucleotides are TGCAGCGTTAATGAACAGGGCGCGAGAACTGAAGCTTTCTTT.